The 24 T cell receptor beta chains in this list originate from one sample, sequenced in a study of CD8+ T cells in alopecia areata. RNA, once extracted, was reverse transcribed into cDNA for use as the sequencing template. TCRdb keeps only in-frame clones here, not all; method: immunoSEQ multiplex PCR. This table has about 87,000 clones, about 71% appearing once. Treatment meaning: oral pan-JAK inhibitor, 5-10 mg twice daily. The sample here was CD8+ T cells sorted from blood, taken between weeks 43 and 45, from a patient treated with tofacitinib. Receptor source: a human donor with alopecia areata.

V gene TRBV11-2 combines with J gene TRBJ2-3; 8 bases align to TRBD2. V lost 0 bases and J lost 2; bases outside the gene matches: 10. The V gene's germline CDR1 is SGHAT and CDR2 FQNNGV. This CDR3 is built from 18 residues. CDR3 DNA: TGTGCCAGCAGCTTAGACTACAGGGCGGGGGGCCTCACAGATACGCAGTATTTT. The encoded protein is CASSLDYRAGGLTDTQYF.

The V gene is TRBV27, the J gene TRBJ2-1; TRBD2 aligns across 12 bases. The CDR3 covers 15 residues. V was clipped by 3 bases and J by 6 bases; unmatched bases: 3. Germline values: CDR1 MNHEY, CDR2 SMNVEV (reference sequence). The CDR3: CASSFGLAGFNEQFF. DNA for the CDR3: TGTGCCAGCAGTTTCGGACTAGCGGGATTCAATGAGCAGTTCTTC.

Here the CDR3 DNA reads TGTGCCTGGACGTGGGGCTCCTTCCCTGAAGCTTTCTTT. It encodes CAWTWGSFPEAFF. This chain connects TRBV30 to TRBJ1-1; D possibly corresponds to TRBD1 (5 bases). There are 13 residues in the CDR3. CDR1 and CDR2 (germline): GTSNPN, SVGIG (reference sequence). V lost 4 bases to trimming and J lost 6 bases, with 15 bases between them.

The gene calls are TRBV19 and TRBJ2-5; unclear D gene. V gave up 3 bases and J gave up 3 bases, with 17 bases separating them. In germline, CDR1 is LNHDA, CDR2 SQIVND (reference sequence). The CDR3 contains 16 residues. CDR3 coding DNA: TGTGCCAGTAGTATCGGTGTGTGGAAGATGGAAGAGACCCAGTACTTC. Amino acid sequence: CASSIGVWKMEETQYF.

This chain joins TRBV9 and TRBJ2-3; D may be TRBD2 (6 bases). V was shortened by 3 bases and J by 4 bases, with 15 bases between the two germline ends. The CDR3 has 15 amino acids. Germline-derived CDR1 and CDR2 are SGDLS and YYNGEE. CDR3 protein: CASSASGSAADTQYF. CDR3 sequence (DNA): TGTGCCAGCAGCGCCAGCGGGTCGGCGGCAGATACGCAGTATTTT.

The V call is TRBV2, the J call TRBJ1-1, with D unclear. Between the trimmed V and J ends, which lost 6 bases and 4 bases, there was a span of 12 bases. Germline CDR1 and CDR2: SNHLY and FYNNEI. The length of the CDR3 is 13 residues. CDR3 nucleotides: TGTGCCAGCAGAGACGCAGGTGGCACTGAAGCTTTCTTT. Encoded protein: CASRDAGGTEAFF. Full variable domain (remainder filled in from reference TRBV2 and TRBJ1-1): EPEVTQTPSHQVTQMGQEVILRCVPISNHLYFYWYRQILGQKVEFLVSFYNNEISEKSEIFDDQFSVERPDGSNFTLKIRSTKLEDSAMYFCASRDAGGTEAFFGQGTRLTVV.

CDR3 sequence: CASSLKEYNEQFF. CDR3 bases: TGTGCCAGCAGTTTAAAGGAATACAATGAGCAGTTCTTC. The J gene is TRBJ2-1, the V gene TRBV6-5, with D unresolved. The CDR3 is 13 amino acids. The germline V gene encodes CDR1 MNHEY and CDR2 SVGAGI. Trimming removed 4 bases at V and 4 bases at J, with 8 bases between.

For this clone: A read error may be the cause here, since a much bigger clone is one base away. This chain links TRBV6-4 with TRBJ2-3; 12 bases match TRBD2. The germline V gene encodes CDR1 MRHNA and CDR2 SNTAGT. Germline trimming cut 4 bases from V and 4 bases from J; bases unmatched to any gene: 0. This CDR3 comprises 14 residues. This chain's CDR3 is CASSGTSGADTQYF. The CDR3 region has the DNA TGTGCCAGCAGTGGGACTAGCGGGGCAGATACGCAGTATTTT.

The chain combines TRBV2 with TRBJ2-5, with 9 bases lining up with TRBD1. The CDR3 is made up of 14 amino acids. Trimming took 6 bases from V and 3 from J; bases not matched to a gene: 5. The V gene's germline CDR1 is SNHLY and CDR2 FYNNEI. The CDR3 here is CASRAQGAEETQYF. The CDR3 DNA reads TGTGCCAGCAGAGCACAGGGGGCCGAAGAGACCCAGTACTTC. The full variable domain, in which reference TRBV2 and TRBJ2-5 provide the parts outside the CDR3, is EPEVTQTPSHQVTQMGQEVILRCVPISNHLYFYWYRQILGQKVEFLVSFYNNEISEKSEIFDDQFSVERPDGSNFTLKIRSTKLEDSAMYFCASRAQGAEETQYFGPGTRLLVL.

This chain joins TRBV27 and TRBJ2-6, with D uncertain. The V gene lost 5 bases and the J gene lost 0 bases, with 5 bases spanning the gap. Germline V CDR1 and CDR2: MNHEY, SMNVEV (reference sequence). There are 14 residues in the CDR3. The CDR3: CASSLISGANVLTF. CDR3 in DNA: TGTGCCAGCAGTCTAATCTCTGGGGCCAACGTCCTGACTTTC.

This clone was observed a handful of times. This chain joins TRBV4-3 and TRBJ2-7; the D gene is possibly TRBD1 (5 bases). The CDR3 runs 15 residues. Germline CDR1 LGHNA, CDR2 YSLEER. Trimming took 0 bases from V and 4 from J, leaving 13 bases between them. Written as DNA, the CDR3 is TGCGCCAGCAGCCAAGACCGGGCAGGGCCTTACGAGCAGTACTTC. This encodes CASSQDRAGPYEQYF.

The V gene is TRBV7-9, the J gene TRBJ1-5, with a possible D match to TRBD1 (5 bases). CDR3 length equals 14 residues. Per germline, CDR1 SEHNR and CDR2 FQNEAQ (reference sequence). Deletions cut 4 bases from V and 1 base from J, with 8 bases between. CDR3 sequence: CASSYGGSNQPQHF. CDR3 in DNA: TGTGCCAGCAGCTATGGGGGAAGCAATCAGCCCCAGCATTTT.

This clone was detected many times. The J gene is TRBJ2-1, the V gene TRBV30; tentative D call: TRBD1 (5 bases). The V gene lost 0 bases and the J gene lost 8 bases, with 8 bases spanning the gap. The CDR3 consists of 12 residues. Germline V lookup: CDR1 GTSNPN, CDR2 SVGIG (reference sequence). The CDR3 spells CAWSVMGHEQFF. The CDR3 DNA reads as TGTGCCTGGAGTGTAATGGGGCATGAGCAGTTCTTC.

The V call is TRBV9, the J call TRBJ2-7; 11 bases map to TRBD2. J lost 1 base, V lost 0 bases, and 6 bases had no gene match. CDR3 length equals 17 residues. Per germline, CDR1 SGDLS and CDR2 YYNGEE. CDR3 nucleotides: TGTGCCAGCAGCGTAGCTCCTAGCGGGGGGTCTTCCTACGAGCAGTACTTC. Residues: CASSVAPSGGSSYEQYF.

The J gene is TRBJ2-1, the V gene TRBV7-9; D is ambiguous. CDR3 length: 13 residues. Per germline, CDR1 SEHNR and CDR2 FQNEAQ (reference sequence). Trimming took 6 bases from V and 6 from J, leaving 12 bases between them. The CDR3 DNA reads TGTGCCAGCAGAAGCTGGGCCGGCAATGAGCAGTTCTTC. Amino acid sequence: CASRSWAGNEQFF.

This clone has just one count. The chain has TRBV9 and TRBJ1-1; D uncertain. The V end lost 1 base, the J end lost 5 bases, and 18 bases lay between the germline ends. This CDR3 spans 16 amino acids. Germline assignment: CDR1 SGDLS and CDR2 YYNGEE. In DNA form, the CDR3 reads TGTGCCAGCAGCGTACGTGATCAGGTAACAGCGACTGAAGCTTTCTTT. This sequence encodes CASSVRDQVTATEAFF. Full variable domain (missing parts from reference TRBV9 and TRBJ1-1): DSGVTQTPKHLITATGQRVTLRCSPRSGDLSVYWYQQSLDQGLQFLIQYYNGEERAKGNILERFSAQQFPDLHSELNLSSLELGDSALYFCASSVRDQVTATEAFFGQGTRLTVV.

The rearrangement uses TRBV4-3 and TRBJ2-7, with 7 bases lining up with TRBD1. In germline, CDR1 is LGHNA, CDR2 YSLEER. The J segment lost 4 bases and the V segment lost 4 bases, leaving 10 bases of the junction unmatched. The CDR3 runs 15 residues. CDR3 amino acids: CASSLGQKGIYEQYF. In nucleotides, the CDR3 is TGCGCCAGCAGCCTGGGACAGAAAGGCATATACGAGCAGTACTTC.

The V call is TRBV15, the J call TRBJ1-2; D remains ambiguous. Looked up from germline, CDR1 is LNHNV and CDR2 is YYDKDF (reference sequence). The V end lost 3 bases, the J end lost 7 bases, and 9 bases lay between the germline ends. This CDR3 comprises 12 residues. CDR3 loop: CATSSGGSGYTF. The CDR3, as DNA: TGTGCCACCAGCAGCGGTGGGTCTGGCTACACCTTC.

The chain combines TRBV7-3 with TRBJ2-1, with a possible D match to TRBD2 (5 bases). The germline V and J ends were trimmed by 0 bases and 6 bases, with 12 bases remaining between them. CDR3 length equals 15 residues. Germline loops: CDR1 SGHTA, CDR2 FQGTGA. CDR3: CASSLTGMGFNEQFF. Written as DNA, the CDR3 is TGTGCCAGCAGCTTAACCGGGATGGGTTTCAATGAGCAGTTCTTC.

This clone was counted between two and nine times. The chain has TRBV10-2 and TRBJ2-5; tentative D call: TRBD2 (6 bases). V was pared by 6 bases and J by 2 bases, with 16 bases between. The CDR3 sequence is 15 residues long. In germline, CDR1 is WSHSY, CDR2 SAAADI. The CDR3 nucleotides read TGCGCCAGCAGCGTTACTAGTGCGGGGCAAGAGACCCAGTACTTC. Protein product: CASSVTSAGQETQYF.

This chain links TRBV14 with TRBJ2-4; TRBD1 agrees at 9 bases. CDR3 length: 14 amino acids. V lost 7 bases, J lost 7 bases, and 8 bases stayed unmatched. Per germline, CDR1 SGHDN and CDR2 FVKESK. CDR3 region: CASKGTGQGNIQYF. For the CDR3, the DNA is TGTGCCAGCAAAGGGACAGGGCAAGGGAACATTCAGTACTTC.

The chain links TRBV30 to TRBJ1-1, with D uncertain. The V end lost 1 base, the J end lost 2 bases, and 5 bases lay between the germline ends. Germline assignment: CDR1 GTSNPN and CDR2 SVGIG (reference sequence). This CDR3 has 12 residues. The CDR3 DNA sequence: TGTGCCTGGAGTGCCGGCAACACTGAAGCTTTCTTT. Translation: CAWSAGNTEAFF.

The chain has TRBV6-1 and TRBJ2-1; D ambiguous. This CDR3 comprises 12 residues. Germline assignment: CDR1 MNHNS and CDR2 SASEGT. The V end was cut by 5 bases, the J end by 5 bases, with 7 bases between. The CDR3 DNA reads TGTGCCAGCAGTTTGCCTGACAATGAGCAGTTCTTC. Residues: CASSLPDNEQFF.

The rearrangement uses TRBV6-1 and TRBJ2-2; a weak D match, TRBD1 (6 bases). The CDR3 sequence is 14 residues long. The V end lost 3 bases, the J end lost 5 bases, and 10 bases lay between the germline ends. In germline, CDR1 is MNHNS, CDR2 SASEGT. DNA of the CDR3: TGTGCCAGCAGTGACGTGGGGGCGACCGGGGAGCTGTTTTTT. It translates to CASSDVGATGELFF.